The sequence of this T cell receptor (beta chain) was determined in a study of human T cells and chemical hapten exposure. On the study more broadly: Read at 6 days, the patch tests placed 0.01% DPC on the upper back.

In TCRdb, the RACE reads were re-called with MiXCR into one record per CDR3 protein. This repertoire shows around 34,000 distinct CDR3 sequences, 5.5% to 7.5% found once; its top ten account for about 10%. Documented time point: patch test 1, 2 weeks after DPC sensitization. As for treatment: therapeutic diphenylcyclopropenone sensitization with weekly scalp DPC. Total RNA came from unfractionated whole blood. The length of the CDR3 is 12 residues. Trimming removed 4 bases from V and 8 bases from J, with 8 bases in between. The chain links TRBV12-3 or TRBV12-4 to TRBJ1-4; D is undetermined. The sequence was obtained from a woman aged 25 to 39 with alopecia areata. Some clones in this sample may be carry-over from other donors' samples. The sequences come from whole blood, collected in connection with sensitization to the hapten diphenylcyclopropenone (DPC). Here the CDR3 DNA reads TGTGCCAGCAGTTACGGTTGGGAAAAACTGTTTTTT. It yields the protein CASSYGWEKLFF.